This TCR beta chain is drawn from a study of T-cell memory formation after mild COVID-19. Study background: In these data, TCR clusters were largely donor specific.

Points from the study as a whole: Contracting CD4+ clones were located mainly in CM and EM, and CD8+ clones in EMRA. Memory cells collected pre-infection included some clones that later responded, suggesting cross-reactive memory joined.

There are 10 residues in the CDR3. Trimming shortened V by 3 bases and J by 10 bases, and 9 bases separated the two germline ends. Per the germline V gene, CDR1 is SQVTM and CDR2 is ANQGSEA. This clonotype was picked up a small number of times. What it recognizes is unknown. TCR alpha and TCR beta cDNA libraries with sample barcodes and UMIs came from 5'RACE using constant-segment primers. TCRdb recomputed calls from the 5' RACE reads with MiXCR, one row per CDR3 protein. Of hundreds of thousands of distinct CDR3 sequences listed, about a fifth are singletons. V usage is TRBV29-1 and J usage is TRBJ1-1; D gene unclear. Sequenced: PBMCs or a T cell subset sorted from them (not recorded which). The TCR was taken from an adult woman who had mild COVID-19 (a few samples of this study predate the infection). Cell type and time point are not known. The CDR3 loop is CSVDGVGAFF. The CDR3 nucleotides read TGCAGCGTTGATGGTGTCGGAGCTTTCTTT. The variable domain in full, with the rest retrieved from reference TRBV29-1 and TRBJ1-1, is SAVISQKPSRDICQRGTSLTIQCQVDSQVTMMFWYRQQPGQSLTLIATANQGSEATYESGFVIDKFPISRPNLTFSTLTVSNMSPEDSSIYLCSVDGVGAFFGQGTRLTVV.